This T cell receptor (beta chain) is drawn from a study of blood T cell repertoires in COVID-19 (dated by TCRdb to between 2020 and 2021). Context from the whole study: Collaborator samples came from the United States, Italy and Spain and covered acute and convalescent phases of COVID-19. The prospective study material was composed of cDNA or gDNA derived from T cells, B-cell-depleted T cells, or PBMCs. Subjects who had been exposed to COVID-19, were actively infected with it, or had recovered from it provided the deeply sampled blood TCRbeta repertoires that made up the dataset. The repertoires were released in a freely available public database intended as a resource for research on the immune response to SARS-CoV-2. The samples were drawn from two sources: the first 160 participants of the ongoing ImmuneRACE study, and 1,000 to 1,500 subjects contributed by 6 global collaborators. Nearly every sample came with metadata listing a de-identified subject ID, COVID-19 status, age in years and sex. Where available, HLA class I and class II types were taken from metadata supplied by the sample provider and were not determined by assay-based typing. Broad study findings and their caveats: The quantity of clinical and demographic metadata differed by source and by participant and was supplied without curation.

The collaborating institutions used their own protocols to collect whole blood in K2EDTA tubes. Collaborator samples were shipped for TCRbeta analysis as frozen whole blood, isolated PBMCs, or DNA extracted from either sample type. With respect to this clone: Its antigen remains undetermined. It has no much larger one-base neighbor in the sample; base qualities were not kept.

V is clipped by 4 bases and J by 2 bases, and the sequence between their germline boundaries is 13 bases long. The CDR3 measures 14 amino acids from cysteine to phenylalanine. Only the CDR3 DNA stays, 42 bases, in frame from base 1. CDR1 and CDR2 are drawn from the germline V gene: SGHRS, YFSETQ. TCRbeta CDR3 regions were amplified from genomic DNA by means of the immunoSEQ Assay, a bias-controlled multiplex PCR. The authors' analysis ran thus. The number of nucleated cells in each sample was estimated by amplification of reference gene primers within the assay. Sequence reads were collapsed and filtered to measure the absolute abundance of every unique TCRbeta CDR3 rearrangement. For each sample, productive Simpson clonality was calculated by taking the square root of Simpson's diversity index across productive rearrangements. The table was pulled from immuneACCESS by TCRdb, which kept in-frame rearrangements only. Such tables lose some clones; where checked, under half of the loss comes from unresolved V genes, and the rest has no known cause. Clone size and the V and J calls come from that table; the DNA yielded D and trimming. The sample yields 200,000 to 250,000 clones; around 81% were counted once. Of the sample, roughly 2.3% is held by the ten largest clones.

The sequence links TRBV5-1 to TRBJ2-7; the D gene is perhaps TRBD1, on 5 matching bases. Material: peripheral blood. This receptor was obtained from a woman aged 55-70 years with acute or convalescent COVID-19. The nucleotides read TGCGCCAGCAGCCCGACAGTTCAAGCCTACGAGCAGTACTTC. Its translation reads: CASSPTVQAYEQYF.